What follows are 9 T cell receptor beta chains derived from one specimen sequenced in a study of vaccination and CD4 T cells after COVID-19. Researchers used the Oncomine TCR Beta short-read assay to sequence DNA from cultured CD4+ T cells. Each CDR3 protein is one row after TCRdb ran MiXCR on the PCR reads. The sample lists under 11,000 distinct CDR3 sequences, 25% to 35% seen once, with under 25% in the top ten. Noted treatment: approximately nine-day PBMC culture with coronavirus spike peptide pools or control peptides (ViraFEST assay). These receptors have no known antigen. Sequencing was done on a sample of cultured CD4+ T cells from blood. The source is a human donor with COVID-19.

As for this clonotype: A read error may explain this, as a much larger clone is one base away. The CDR3 sequence is CATSGDRDNYGYTF. The CDR3 DNA reads as TGTGCCACCAGCGGAGATCGGGATAACTATGGCTACACCTTC. The chain employs TRBV15 and TRBJ1-2; no definite D call. This CDR3 has 14 residues. The germline CDR1 and CDR2 sequences are LNHNV and YYDKDF (reference sequence).

The rearrangement links TRBV6-2 or TRBV6-3 to TRBJ1-5; no clear D. The CDR3 runs to 15 residues. With 0 bases removed from V and 3 bases from J, the gap between germline ends came to 9 bases. CDR1 and CDR2 (germline): MNHEY, SVGEGT. CDR3 sequence reads: CASSYSRLLNQPQHF. CDR3 nucleotide sequence: TGTGCCAGCAGTTACTCCCGTCTCCTCAATCAGCCCCAGCATTTT.

The chain couples TRBV29-1 to TRBJ2-5; TRBD1 agrees at 8 bases. The CDR3 runs 11 residues. J lost 4 bases, V lost 7 bases, and 2 bases had no gene match. Germline V lookup: CDR1 SQVTM, CDR2 ANQGSEA. The CDR3 coding sequence is TGCAGCGGGACAGGGATAGAGACCCAGTACTTC. Its protein product is CSGTGIETQYF.

This clonotype was detected only a few times. This chain connects TRBV19 to TRBJ2-2; D tentatively reads TRBD1 or TRBD2 (6 bases each). Per germline, CDR1 LNHDA and CDR2 SQIVND (reference sequence). Trimming pared 7 bases from V and 4 bases from J, leaving 19 bases between. The CDR3 is 16 residues long. CDR3 region: CASNPSGAVSTGELFF. The CDR3 DNA follows: TGTGCCAGTAACCCCTCGGGGGCGGTCAGCACCGGGGAGCTGTTTTTT.

This clonotype was seen a handful of times. The genes are TRBV6-1 and TRBJ1-1; D uncertain. This CDR3 contains 13 residues. Deletions cut 8 bases from V and 1 base from J, with 11 bases between. Germline CDR1 reads MNHNS; CDR2 reads SASEGT. Written as DNA, the CDR3 is TGTGCCAGCCTACGAGATCGGAACACTGAAGCTTTCTTT. Translated, it gives CASLRDRNTEAFF.

The CDR3 spells CASSDGQYMGYTF. CDR3 coding DNA: TGTGCCAGCAGTGATGGGCAGTATATGGGCTACACCTTC. The V gene is TRBV2, the J gene TRBJ1-2; D is undetermined. Deletions cut 3 bases from V and 8 bases from J, with 13 bases between. Per the germline V gene, CDR1 is SNHLY and CDR2 is FYNNEI. The CDR3 is made up of 13 amino acids. Full variable domain (outside the CDR3, taken from reference TRBV2 and TRBJ1-2): EPEVTQTPSHQVTQMGQEVILRCVPISNHLYFYWYRQILGQKVEFLVSFYNNEISEKSEIFDDQFSVERPDGSNFTLKIRSTKLEDSAMYFCASSDGQYMGYTFGSGTRLTVV.

The CDR3 reads CASSFSGLYGYTF. CDR3 DNA sequence: TGTGCCAGCAGTTTTAGTGGCCTCTATGGCTACACCTTC. The chain is built from TRBV12-3 or TRBV12-4 and TRBJ1-2, with no clear D. This CDR3 has 13 amino acids. V dropped 3 bases and J dropped 4 bases, with 9 bases sitting between them.

This clonotype turned up a few times. The CDR3 reads CASSEGQGFGGYTF. CDR3 DNA sequence: TGTGCCAGCAGTGAGGGACAGGGTTTTGGTGGCTACACCTTC. The genes are TRBV6-4 and TRBJ1-2; 9 nucleotides match TRBD1. V dropped 3 bases and J dropped 7; count of bases not matched to a gene: 6. This CDR3 region has 14 residues. The germline gives CDR1 MRHNA, CDR2 SNTAGT.

The CDR3 sequence: CASSPWRLAGGQETQYF. CDR3 DNA: TGTGCCAGCAGCCCATGGAGACTAGCGGGGGGCCAAGAGACCCAGTACTTC. The chain employs TRBV5-8 and TRBJ2-5, with 13 bases that match TRBD2. The CDR3 sequence is 17 residues long. The J segment lost 1 base and the V segment lost 4 bases, leaving 7 bases of the junction unmatched. Germline V gives CDR1 SGHTS, CDR2 YDEGEE.